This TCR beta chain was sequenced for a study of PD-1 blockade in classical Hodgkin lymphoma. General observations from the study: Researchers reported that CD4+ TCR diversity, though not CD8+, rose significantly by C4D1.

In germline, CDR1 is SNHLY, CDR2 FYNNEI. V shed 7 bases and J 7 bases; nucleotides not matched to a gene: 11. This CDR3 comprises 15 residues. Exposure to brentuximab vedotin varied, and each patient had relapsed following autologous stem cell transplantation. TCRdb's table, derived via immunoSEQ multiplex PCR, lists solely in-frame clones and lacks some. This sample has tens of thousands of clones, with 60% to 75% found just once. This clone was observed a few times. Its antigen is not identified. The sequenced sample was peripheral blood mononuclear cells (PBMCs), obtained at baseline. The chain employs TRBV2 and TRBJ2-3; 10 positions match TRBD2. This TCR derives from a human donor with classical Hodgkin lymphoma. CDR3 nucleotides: TGTGCCAGCACTGCTAGCGGGGGTTCCGGTCATACGCAGTATTTT. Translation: CASTASGGSGHTQYF. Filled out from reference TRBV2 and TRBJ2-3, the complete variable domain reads EPEVTQTPSHQVTQMGQEVILRCVPISNHLYFYWYRQILGQKVEFLVSFYNNEISEKSEIFDDQFSVERPDGSNFTLKIRSTKLEDSAMYFCASTASGGSGHTQYFGPGTRLTVL.